These 22 T cell receptor beta chains originate from one sample sequenced in a study of OX40 agonist ivuxolimab in advanced cancers. Here immunoSEQ multiplex PCR was the method, and the copy in TCRdb shows in-frame clones only, minus some. This table holds 50,000 to 70,000 clones, approximately 84% found once. The sample in question was CD4+ or CD8+ T cells sorted from blood, obtained in a trial of the OX40 agonist ivuxolimab. The receptors here all came from an adult with an advanced solid tumor such as melanoma, head and neck, liver or kidney cancer.

The chain couples TRBV19 to TRBJ1-2; maybe TRBD1 (5 bases). The CDR3 length is 18 residues. Germline lookup yields CDR1 LNHDA and CDR2 SQIVND (reference sequence). V was shortened by 3 bases and J by 7 bases, with 27 bases between the two germline ends. CDR3 sequence (DNA): TGTGCCAGTAGTATCCCTCCCGTGGGCAGGGCGTATAGTGGTGGCTACACCTTC. Translating it yields CASSIPPVGRAYSGGYTF.

The chain joins TRBV11-1 to TRBJ1-2, with D hard to call. CDR3 size: 13 residues. The germline V and J ends were trimmed by 1 base and 5 bases, with 8 bases remaining between them. Germline V gene lookup returns CDR1 SGHAT and CDR2 FQDESV (reference sequence). CDR3 nucleotides: TGTGCCAGCAGCTTAGAAGGGTTTTATGGCTACACCTTC. Its protein product is CASSLEGFYGYTF.

The gene calls are TRBV28 and TRBJ1-5, with 12 nucleotides matching TRBD1. Germline CDR1 is MDHEN and CDR2 is SYDVKM. The ends lost 11 bases at V and 7 bases at J; junction bases unmatched: 9. The CDR3 runs 14 residues. Written as DNA, the CDR3 is TGTGCCTTGGCCGGGGACAGGGGGCAACAGCCCCAGCATTTT. Amino acids: CALAGDRGQQPQHF.

CDR3 protein: CASSPDGASPDTGELFF. In nucleotides, the CDR3 is TGCGCCAGCAGCCCAGATGGGGCAAGCCCGGACACCGGGGAGCTGTTTTTT. The chain joins TRBV4-1 to TRBJ2-2, with a weak D call TRBD1 (5 bases). Germline CDR1 MGHRA, CDR2 YSYEKL. Trimming left V 4 bases short and J 3 bases short, with 18 bases between. The CDR3 is 17 residues long.

This clone was seen only a few times. CDR3 bases: TGTGCCAGCAGCTTATTACAGGGGGAGTCCGGGGAGCTGTTTTTT. Its translation: CASSLLQGESGELFF. The rearrangement uses TRBV5-8 and TRBJ2-2, with TRBD1 matching 8 bases. CDR3 size: 15 residues. Germline V gene sequence: CDR1 SGHTS, CDR2 YDEGEE. V trimming: 2 bases; J trimming: 6 bases; junction bases outside the gene matches: 6.

This chain links TRBV27 with TRBJ2-5; 12 bases agree with TRBD2. The CDR3 consists of 17 residues. Germline V gene sequence: CDR1 MNHEY, CDR2 SMNVEV (reference sequence). Trimming at V came to 3 bases and at J to 0 bases, leaving 5 bases not matched to a gene. CDR3 in amino acids: CASSFLGLAGYQETQYF. The CDR3 DNA follows: TGTGCCAGCAGTTTCTTAGGACTAGCGGGGTACCAAGAGACCCAGTACTTC.

The chain couples TRBV14 to TRBJ2-1, with D unclear. CDR1 is SGHDN and CDR2 is FVKESK in the germline V gene. The ends were cut back, 0 bases at V and 5 bases at J, with 5 bases in the middle. The CDR3 is made up of 13 amino acids. CDR3 in amino acids: CASSQDWDNEQFF. Here the CDR3 DNA reads TGTGCCAGCAGCCAAGATTGGGACAATGAGCAGTTCTTC.

The chain combines TRBV10-3 with TRBJ1-1, with a weak D call TRBD1 (5 bases). V lost 3 bases and J lost 6, with 11 bases in between. In germline, CDR1 is ENHRY, CDR2 SYGVKD. CDR3 length: 13 amino acids. CDR3 amino acids: CAISEGEVSEAFF. CDR3 bases: TGTGCCATCAGTGAAGGGGAAGTCTCTGAAGCTTTCTTT.

As to this clone: Different DNA sequences within this sample yield the same CDR3. The chain links TRBV5-8 to TRBJ1-1, with D hard to call. Germline V gives CDR1 SGHTS, CDR2 YDEGEE. V dropped 3 bases and J dropped 0 bases, with 6 bases sitting between them. The CDR3 has 13 amino acids. The DNA of the CDR3 is TGTGCCAGCAGCTCCACTTTGAACACTGAAGCTTTCTTT. Amino acid sequence: CASSSTLNTEAFF.

This clone was counted a single time. The V and J genes are TRBV28 and TRBJ1-5; 8 bases map to TRBD1. The CDR3 totals 19 residues. Germline-derived CDR1 and CDR2 are MDHEN and SYDVKM. V lost 5 bases, J lost 0 bases, and 15 bases stayed unmatched. As DNA, the CDR3 is TGTGCCAGCAGTACGATTCTTTTAGGGACAGGTCATAGCAATCAGCCCCAGCATTTT. Translated, it gives CASSTILLGTGHSNQPQHF.

V gene TRBV6-4 combines with J gene TRBJ2-2; D not certain. V dropped 0 bases and J dropped 3 bases, with 2 bases sitting between them. This CDR3 has 13 amino acids. Germline-derived CDR1 and CDR2 are MRHNA and SNTAGT. In DNA, the CDR3 is TGTGCCAGCAGTGACTCTGACACCGGGGAGCTGTTTTTT. Translation gives CASSDSDTGELFF.

V gene TRBV4-1 combines with J gene TRBJ2-3; D is tentatively TRBD1 or TRBD2 (6 bases each). V lost 4 bases to trimming and J lost 2 bases, with 13 bases between them. The germline V gene has CDR1 MGHRA and CDR2 YSYEKL. The CDR3 is made up of 15 amino acids. The DNA of the CDR3 is TGCGCCAGCAGCCCCGTGGGGGGCTCCACAGATACGCAGTATTTT. Protein sequence: CASSPVGGSTDTQYF.

CDR3: CASVAGDNEQFF. The CDR3 DNA reads as TGTGCCAGCGTTGCGGGAGACAATGAGCAGTTCTTC. V gene TRBV6-6 combines with J gene TRBJ2-1; 7 positions match TRBD2. V lost 8 bases to trimming and J lost 5 bases; unmatched junction nucleotides: 3. There are 12 residues in the CDR3. Germline values: CDR1 MNHNY, CDR2 SVGAGI (reference sequence).

J is TRBJ2-3 and V is TRBV4-1; the D is unclear. V gave up 3 bases and J gave up 1 base, with 8 bases separating them. This CDR3 contains 14 residues. Germline V lookup: CDR1 MGHRA, CDR2 YSYEKL. CDR3 region: CASSHLQGTDTQYF. The CDR3 DNA is TGCGCCAGCAGCCATCTTCAAGGCACAGATACGCAGTATTTT.

This chain uses TRBV7-8 with TRBJ1-1; tentative D call: TRBD1 (5 bases). The length of the CDR3 is 16 residues. Germline-derived CDR1 and CDR2 are SGHVS and FQNEAQ. Trimming removed 3 bases from V and 3 bases from J, with 17 bases in between. The CDR3 sequence: CASSFVLVRGDTEAFF. DNA of the CDR3: TGTGCCAGCAGCTTTGTCCTCGTTCGGGGCGACACTGAAGCTTTCTTT.

The J gene is TRBJ1-1, the V gene TRBV5-1; 11 nucleotides match TRBD1. The junction had 9 bases not matched to a gene; V was cut back by 1 base and J by 1 base. CDR1 and CDR2 (germline): SGHRS, YFSETQ. The CDR3 extends over 18 amino acids. CDR3 bases: TGCGCCAGCAGCTTGTGGGGGACAGGGGGATATGGGAACACTGAAGCTTTCTTT. This codes for CASSLWGTGGYGNTEAFF.

The chain uses TRBV7-2 and TRBJ2-5; the D gene could be TRBD1 or TRBD2 (6 bases each). This CDR3 contains 16 residues. V lost 5 bases and J 4 bases, leaving 20 bases between the germline ends. Germline lookup yields CDR1 SGHTA and CDR2 FQGNSA. CDR3 amino acids: CASSPRRGAGRETQYF. CDR3 nucleotides: TGTGCCAGCAGCCCGCGGAGGGGGGCGGGGCGAGAGACCCAGTACTTC.

The chain employs TRBV29-1 and TRBJ1-1; D might be TRBD1 (6 bases). Trimming stripped 7 bases from V and 4 bases from J, with 16 bases between. Germline values: CDR1 SQVTM, CDR2 ANQGSEA. The CDR3 spans 13 residues. The CDR3 DNA sequence: TGCAGCGCCTGGGGGGCTCAGGGCACTGAAGCTTTCTTT. Amino acids: CSAWGAQGTEAFF.

The rearrangement joins TRBV6-5 to TRBJ2-7; the D is unclear. V was cut by 5 bases and J by 1 base, with 6 bases left in between. CDR3 length equals 12 residues. The germline CDR1 and CDR2 sequences are MNHEY and SVGAGI. The CDR3 reads CASSQGSYEQYF. CDR3 in DNA: TGTGCCAGCAGTCAAGGGTCCTACGAGCAGTACTTC.

The V and J genes are TRBV7-9 and TRBJ2-3, with 8 bases matching TRBD1. J gave up 0 bases and V 5 bases, and 4 bases lay outside the gene matches. Looked up from germline, CDR1 is SEHNR and CDR2 is FQNEAQ (reference sequence). This CDR3 contains 15 residues. CDR3 protein: CASSEDRASTDTQYF. The CDR3 nucleotides read TGTGCCAGCAGCGAGGACAGGGCAAGCACAGATACGCAGTATTTT.

V is TRBV5-1 and J is TRBJ1-2; 7 bases fit TRBD1. This CDR3 spans 16 amino acids. V shed 2 bases, J shed 5 bases, and the junction held 12 bases outside the gene matches. Per germline, CDR1 SGHRS and CDR2 YFSETQ. The CDR3 sequence is CASSFKQGTYGYGYTF. In nucleotides, the CDR3 is TGCGCCAGCAGCTTTAAACAGGGGACGTATGGGTATGGCTACACCTTC.

This clone has more than one count but fewer than ten. The chain uses TRBV4-2 and TRBJ1-5, with TRBD1 matching over 7 bases. The CDR3 totals 17 residues. V lost 0 bases to trimming and J lost 6 bases; unmatched junction nucleotides: 11. The germline V gene encodes CDR1 LGHNA and CDR2 YNFKEQ. CDR3 nucleotide sequence: TGTGCCAGCAGCCAAGATCACAACAGGGGAATAGGTCAGCCCCAGCATTTT. It specifies CASSQDHNRGIGQPQHF.